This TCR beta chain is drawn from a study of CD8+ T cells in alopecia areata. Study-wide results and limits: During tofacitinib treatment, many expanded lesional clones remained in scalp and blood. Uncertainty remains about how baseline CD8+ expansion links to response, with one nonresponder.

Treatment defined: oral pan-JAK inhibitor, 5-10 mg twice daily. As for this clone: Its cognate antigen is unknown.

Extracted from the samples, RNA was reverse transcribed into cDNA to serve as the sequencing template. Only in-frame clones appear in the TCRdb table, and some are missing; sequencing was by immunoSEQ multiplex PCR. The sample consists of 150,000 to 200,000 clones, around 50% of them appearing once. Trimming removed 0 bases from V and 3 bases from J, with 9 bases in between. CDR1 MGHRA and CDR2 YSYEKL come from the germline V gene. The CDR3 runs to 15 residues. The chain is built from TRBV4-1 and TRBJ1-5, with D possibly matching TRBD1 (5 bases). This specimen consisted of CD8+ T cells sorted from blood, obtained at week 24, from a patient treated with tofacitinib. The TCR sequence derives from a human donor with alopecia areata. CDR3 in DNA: TGCGCCAGCAGCCAAGAAGACAGCCACAATCAGCCCCAGCATTTT. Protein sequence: CASSQEDSHNQPQHF.